The clone carrying this T cell receptor beta chain was picked up one time. The sample comes from a study of blood T cell repertoires in COVID-19. As for the study in general: COVID-19 samples, acute and convalescent, were from the United States, Italy and Spain. T cells, B-cell-depleted T cells, or PBMCs supplied cDNA or gDNA.

In the original processing: Estimates of nucleated cell counts were drawn from the amplification of reference gene primers. Profiling relied on immunoSEQ multiplex PCR, and the TCRdb table lists in-frame clones only, not all of them. The V and J calls and clone size come from that table; D and trimming were worked out from the DNA. The sample includes 15,000 to 20,000 clones, around 90% of them seen just once. The CDR3 length is 15 residues. Germline V gene sequence: CDR1 MNHNS, CDR2 SASEGT. Trimming left V 2 bases short and J 5 bases short, with 15 bases between. The source is a man aged 55 to 70 with active COVID-19. This chain uses TRBV6-1 with TRBJ2-5, with D tentatively TRBD2 (6 bases). Material for sequencing was peripheral blood. Here the CDR3 reads CASSEMPTRRETQYF. The DNA of the CDR3 is TGTGCCAGCAGTGAAATGCCGACTAGACGGGAGACCCAGTACTTC.